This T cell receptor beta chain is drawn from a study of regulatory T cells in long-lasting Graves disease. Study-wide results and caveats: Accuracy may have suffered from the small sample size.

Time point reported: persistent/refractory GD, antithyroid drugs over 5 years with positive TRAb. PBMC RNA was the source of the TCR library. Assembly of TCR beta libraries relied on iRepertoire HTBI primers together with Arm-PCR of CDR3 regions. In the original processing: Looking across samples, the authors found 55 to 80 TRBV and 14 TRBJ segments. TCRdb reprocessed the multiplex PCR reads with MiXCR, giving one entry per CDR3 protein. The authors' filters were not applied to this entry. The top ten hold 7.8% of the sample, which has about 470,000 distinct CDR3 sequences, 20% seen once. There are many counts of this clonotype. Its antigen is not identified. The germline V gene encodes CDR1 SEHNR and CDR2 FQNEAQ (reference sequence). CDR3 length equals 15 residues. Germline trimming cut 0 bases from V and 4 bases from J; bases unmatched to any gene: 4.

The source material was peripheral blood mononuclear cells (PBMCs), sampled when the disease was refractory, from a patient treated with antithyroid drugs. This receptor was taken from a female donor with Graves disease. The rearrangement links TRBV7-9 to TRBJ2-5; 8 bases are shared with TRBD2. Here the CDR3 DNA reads TGTGCCAGCAGCTTAGCGAGGGCGGGAGGAGAGACCCAGTACTTC. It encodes CASSLARAGGETQYF.